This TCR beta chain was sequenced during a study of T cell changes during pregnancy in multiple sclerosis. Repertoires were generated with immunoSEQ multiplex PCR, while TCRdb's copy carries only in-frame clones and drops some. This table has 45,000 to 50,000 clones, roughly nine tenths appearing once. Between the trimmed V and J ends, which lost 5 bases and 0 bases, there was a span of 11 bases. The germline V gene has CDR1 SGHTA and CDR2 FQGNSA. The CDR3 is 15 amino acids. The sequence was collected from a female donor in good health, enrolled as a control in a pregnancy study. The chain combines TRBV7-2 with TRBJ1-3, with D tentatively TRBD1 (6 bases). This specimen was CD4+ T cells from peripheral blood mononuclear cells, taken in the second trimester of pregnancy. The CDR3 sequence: CASSPDSYSGNTIYF. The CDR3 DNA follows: TGTGCCAGCAGCCCGGACAGCTACTCTGGAAACACCATATATTTT.